One sample yielded the 12 T cell receptor beta chains listed below, sequenced in a study of T cells expressing NK-cell markers. TCRdb reprocessed the 5' RACE reads and stores each CDR3 protein as one record, lacking DNA. Its listing shows 150,000 to 180,000 distinct CDR3 sequences. The source material was blood T cells: a sorted CD56 or NKG2C T cell subset, CD4+ or CD8+ T cells, or bulk PBMC T cells (not recorded which). The receptor set was obtained from a woman between 45 and 60 years old in good health.

The rearrangement links TRBV20-1 to TRBJ2-1; TCRdb gives TRBD2 as the D gene, but with no DNA this cannot be confirmed. Germline CDR1 reads DFQATT; CDR2 reads SNEGSKA (reference sequence). This CDR3 is 14 amino acids long. The CDR3 protein is CSARGLAVYNEQFF.

The rearrangement uses TRBV12-3 or TRBV12-4 and TRBJ2-1; TCRdb designates TRBD1, a call that cannot be tested without DNA. The CDR3 covers 16 residues. CDR3 amino acids: CASSLPGQVDNGEQFF.

The gene calls are TRBV5-6 and TRBJ2-7; lacking DNA, the TRBD1 call made by TCRdb goes unchecked. CDR3 length: 14 amino acids. Germline CDR1 reads SGHDT; CDR2 reads YYEEEE. The chain's CDR3 is CASSDGGKAYEQYF.

The J gene is TRBJ2-3, the V gene TRBV20-1; TCRdb selects TRBD1, and the lack of DNA leaves this call unchecked. Germline CDR1 DFQATT, CDR2 SNEGSKA (reference sequence). This CDR3 comprises 15 residues. CDR3 in amino acids: CSAEPQDTATDTQYF.

This sequence joins TRBV5-6 and TRBJ2-7; as DNA is missing, the TRBD2 call by TCRdb cannot be tested. Germline CDR1 and CDR2: SGHDT and YYEEEE. The CDR3 spans 12 residues. CDR3: CASSLVAGEQYF.

The chain recombines TRBV14 with TRBJ1-1; the TCRdb call, TRBD1, lacks DNA for checking. The CDR3 is made up of 14 amino acids. Germline CDR1 and CDR2: SGHDN and FVKESK. The chain's CDR3 is CASSRRGLGTEAFF.

This rearrangement joins TRBV5-1 to TRBJ2-3; the TRBD2 assignment by TCRdb is unverifiable without DNA. The CDR3 has 14 amino acids. Germline CDR1 and CDR2: SGHRS and YFSETQ. CDR3 region: CASGTSGATDTQYF. Filled out from reference TRBV5-1 and TRBJ2-3, the complete variable domain reads KAGVTQTPRYLIKTRGQQVTLSCSPISGHRSVSWYQQTPGQGLQFLFEYFSETQRNKGNFPGRFSGRQFSNSRSEMNVSTLELGDSALYLCASGTSGATDTQYFGPGTRLTVL.

This chain connects TRBV4-1 to TRBJ1-1; TCRdb outputs TRBD1, but without DNA this stays unchecked. CDR3 size: 12 residues. From germline, CDR1 is MGHRA and CDR2 YSYEKL. CDR3 in amino acids: CASSQGTGNAFF.

The CDR3 loop reads CSVEWRQSQETQYF. The rearrangement links TRBV29-1 to TRBJ2-5. Germline-derived CDR1 and CDR2 are SQVTM and ANQGSEA. This CDR3 comprises 14 residues.

The J gene is TRBJ2-1, the V gene TRBV30; TCRdb returns TRBD2, unconfirmable since there is no DNA. This CDR3 is built from 13 residues. Germline lookup yields CDR1 GTSNPN and CDR2 SVGIG (reference sequence). The CDR3 loop is CAWRLAGTNEQFF. The variable domain in full, completed from reference TRBV30 and TRBJ2-1, reads SQTIHQWPATLVQPVGSPLSLECTVEGTSNPNLYWYRQAAGRGLQLLFYSVGIGQISSEVPQNLSASRPQDRQFILSSKKLLLSDSGFYLCAWRLAGTNEQFFGPGTRLTVL.

The J gene is TRBJ1-1, the V gene TRBV29-1; TCRdb's assignment of TRBD1 cannot be checked, as there is no DNA. The germline V gene has CDR1 SQVTM and CDR2 ANQGSEA. This CDR3 comprises 12 residues. CDR3 region: CSFGTVNTEAFF.

The V call is TRBV18, the J call TRBJ2-3; as DNA is missing, the TRBD1 call by TCRdb cannot be tested. CDR1 is KGHSH and CDR2 is LQKENI in the germline V gene. The CDR3 is made up of 15 amino acids. The CDR3 spells CASSPVQGTTDTQYF.